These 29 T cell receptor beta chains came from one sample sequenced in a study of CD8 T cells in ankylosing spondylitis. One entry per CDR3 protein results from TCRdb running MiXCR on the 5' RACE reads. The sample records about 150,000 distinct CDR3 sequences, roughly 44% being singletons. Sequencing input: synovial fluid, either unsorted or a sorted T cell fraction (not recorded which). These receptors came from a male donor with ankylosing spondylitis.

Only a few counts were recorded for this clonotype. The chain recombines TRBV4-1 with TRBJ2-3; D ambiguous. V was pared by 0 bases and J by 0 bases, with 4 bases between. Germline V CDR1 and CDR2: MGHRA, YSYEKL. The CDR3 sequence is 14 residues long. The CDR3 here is CASSQEASTDTQYF. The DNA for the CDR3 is TGCGCCAGCAGCCAAGAAGCTAGCACAGATACGCAGTATTTT.

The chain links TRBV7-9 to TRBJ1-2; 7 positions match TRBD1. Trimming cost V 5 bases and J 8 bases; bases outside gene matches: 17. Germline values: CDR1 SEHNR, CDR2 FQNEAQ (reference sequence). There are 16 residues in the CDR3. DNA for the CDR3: TGTGCCAGCAGCCCTACCGATCGACAGGGAGGAAGAGGCTACACCTTC. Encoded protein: CASSPTDRQGGRGYTF.

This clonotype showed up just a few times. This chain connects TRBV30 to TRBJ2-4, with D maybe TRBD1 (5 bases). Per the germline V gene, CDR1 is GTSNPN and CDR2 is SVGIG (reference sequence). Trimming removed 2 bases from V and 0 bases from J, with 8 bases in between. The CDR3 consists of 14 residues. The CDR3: CAWSTGLAKNIQYF. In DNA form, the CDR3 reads TGTGCCTGGAGTACAGGCCTAGCCAAAAACATTCAGTACTTC.

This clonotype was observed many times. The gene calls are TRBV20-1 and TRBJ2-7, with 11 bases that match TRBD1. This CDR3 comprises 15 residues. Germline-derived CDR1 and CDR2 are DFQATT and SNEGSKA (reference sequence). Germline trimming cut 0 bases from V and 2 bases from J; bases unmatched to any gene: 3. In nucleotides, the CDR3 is TGCAGTGCTAGAGATCGGGACAGGGGGGCCTACGAGCAGTACTTC. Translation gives CSARDRDRGAYEQYF.

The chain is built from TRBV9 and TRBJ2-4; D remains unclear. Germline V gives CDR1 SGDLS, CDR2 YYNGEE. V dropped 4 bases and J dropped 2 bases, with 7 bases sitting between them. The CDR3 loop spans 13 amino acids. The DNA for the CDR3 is TGTGCCAGCAGCCCCTACCCCAAAAACATTCAGTACTTC. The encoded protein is CASSPYPKNIQYF.

The CDR3 DNA reads as TGTGCCAGCAGCTGGACAGGGGGTGAGGATGAGCAGTTCTTC. Translation: CASSWTGGEDEQFF. The chain employs TRBV7-3 and TRBJ2-1, with 10 bases identical to TRBD1. The CDR3 totals 14 residues. Germline V gene sequence: CDR1 SGHTA, CDR2 FQGTGA. Trimming at V came to 4 bases and at J to 8 bases, leaving 5 bases not matched to a gene.

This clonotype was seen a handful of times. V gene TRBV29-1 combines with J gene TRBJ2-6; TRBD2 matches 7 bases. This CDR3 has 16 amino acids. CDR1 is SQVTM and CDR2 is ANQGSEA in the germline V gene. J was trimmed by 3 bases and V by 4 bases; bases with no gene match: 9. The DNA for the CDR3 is TGCAGCGTTGGGGGCGGGAGCGGGTATGGGGCCAACGTCCTGACTTTC. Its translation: CSVGGGSGYGANVLTF.

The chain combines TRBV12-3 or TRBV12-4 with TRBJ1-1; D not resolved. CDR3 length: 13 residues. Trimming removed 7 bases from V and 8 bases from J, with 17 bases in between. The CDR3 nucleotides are TGTGCCAGCAAGTCTCTCAGGCGAGGAGAAGCTTTCTTT. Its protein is CASKSLRRGEAFF.

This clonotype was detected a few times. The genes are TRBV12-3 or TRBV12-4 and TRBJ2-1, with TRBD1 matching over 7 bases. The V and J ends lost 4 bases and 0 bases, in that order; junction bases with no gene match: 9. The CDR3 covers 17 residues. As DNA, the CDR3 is TGTGCCAGCAGTTGGGACAGCCATAGCTTCTCCTACAATGAGCAGTTCTTC. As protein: CASSWDSHSFSYNEQFF.

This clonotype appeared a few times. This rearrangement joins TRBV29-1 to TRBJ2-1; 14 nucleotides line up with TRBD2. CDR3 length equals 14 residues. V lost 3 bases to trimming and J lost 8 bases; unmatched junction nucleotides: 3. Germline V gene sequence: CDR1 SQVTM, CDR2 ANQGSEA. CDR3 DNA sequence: TGCAGCGTTGAGGGACTAGCGGGAGTAGATGAGCAGTTCTTC. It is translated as CSVEGLAGVDEQFF.

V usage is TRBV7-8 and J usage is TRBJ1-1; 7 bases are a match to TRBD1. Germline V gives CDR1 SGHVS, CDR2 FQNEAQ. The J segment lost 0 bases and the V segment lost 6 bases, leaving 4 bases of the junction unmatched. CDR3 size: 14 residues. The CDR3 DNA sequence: TGTGCCAGCAGATCGGGACAGATGAACACTGAAGCTTTCTTT. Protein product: CASRSGQMNTEAFF.

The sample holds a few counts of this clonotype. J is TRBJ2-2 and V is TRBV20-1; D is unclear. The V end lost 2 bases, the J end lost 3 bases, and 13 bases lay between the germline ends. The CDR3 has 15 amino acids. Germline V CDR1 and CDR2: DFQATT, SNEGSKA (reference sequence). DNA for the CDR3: TGCAGTGCTAGACCGCCTGAACACTACACCGGGGAGCTGTTTTTT. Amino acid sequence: CSARPPEHYTGELFF.

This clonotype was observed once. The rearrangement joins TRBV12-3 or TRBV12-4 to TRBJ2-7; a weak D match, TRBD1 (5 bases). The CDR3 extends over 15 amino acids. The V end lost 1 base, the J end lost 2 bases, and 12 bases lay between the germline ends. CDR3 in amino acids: CASSLGAGYTYEQYF. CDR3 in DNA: TGTGCCAGCAGTTTAGGGGCAGGGTACACCTACGAGCAGTACTTC.

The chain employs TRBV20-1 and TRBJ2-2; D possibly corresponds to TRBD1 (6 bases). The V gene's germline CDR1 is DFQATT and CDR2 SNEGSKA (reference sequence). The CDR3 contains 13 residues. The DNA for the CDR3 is TGCAGCTTCCGACAGGCGAACACCGGGGAGCTGTTTTTT. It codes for CSFRQANTGELFF.

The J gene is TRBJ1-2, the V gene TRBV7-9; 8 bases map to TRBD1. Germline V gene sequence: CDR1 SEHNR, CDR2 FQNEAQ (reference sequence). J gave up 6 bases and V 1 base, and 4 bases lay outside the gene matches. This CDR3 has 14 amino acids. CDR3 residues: CASSLGTGRDGYTF. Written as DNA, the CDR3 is TGTGCCAGCAGCTTAGGGACAGGGCGGGATGGCTACACCTTC.

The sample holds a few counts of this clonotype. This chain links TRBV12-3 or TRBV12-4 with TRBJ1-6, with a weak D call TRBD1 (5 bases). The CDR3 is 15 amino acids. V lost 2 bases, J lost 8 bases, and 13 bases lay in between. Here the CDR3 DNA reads TGTGCCAGCAGTTTACGTTGGACACCACATTCACCCCTCCACTTT. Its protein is CASSLRWTPHSPLHF.

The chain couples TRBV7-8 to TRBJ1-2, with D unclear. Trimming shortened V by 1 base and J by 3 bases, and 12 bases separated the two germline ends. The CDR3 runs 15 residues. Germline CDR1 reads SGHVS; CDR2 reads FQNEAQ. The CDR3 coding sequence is TGTGCCAGCAGCTTAGAGGACCGGGAGGACTATGGCTACACCTTC. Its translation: CASSLEDREDYGYTF.

The CDR3 protein is CASSLSLGQSEAFF. DNA of the CDR3: TGTGCCAGCAGTTTATCGTTAGGCCAGAGTGAAGCTTTCTTT. The chain has TRBV27 and TRBJ1-1; D is undetermined. The V and J ends lost 0 bases and 7 bases respectively, with 12 bases between them. The V gene's germline CDR1 is MNHEY and CDR2 SMNVEV (reference sequence). CDR3 size: 14 residues.

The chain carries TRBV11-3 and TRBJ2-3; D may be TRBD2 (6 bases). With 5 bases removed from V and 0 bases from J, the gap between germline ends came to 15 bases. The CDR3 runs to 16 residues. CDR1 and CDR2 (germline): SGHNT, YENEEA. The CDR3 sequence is CASSTWRGSSTDTQYF. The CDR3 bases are TGTGCCAGCAGCACCTGGAGGGGTTCTAGCACAGATACGCAGTATTTT. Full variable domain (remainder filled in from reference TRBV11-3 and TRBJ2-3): EAGVVQSPRYKIIEKKQPVAFWCNPISGHNTLYWYLQNLGQGPELLIRYENEEAVDDSQLPKDRFSAERLKGVDSTLKIQPAELGDSAVYLCASSTWRGSSTDTQYFGPGTRLTVL.

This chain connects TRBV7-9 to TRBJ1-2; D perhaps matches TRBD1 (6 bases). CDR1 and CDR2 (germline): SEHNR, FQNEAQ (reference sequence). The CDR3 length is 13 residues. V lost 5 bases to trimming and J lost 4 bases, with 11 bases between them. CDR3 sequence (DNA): TGTGCCAGCAGCGGTGGACAGCTCTATGGCTACACCTTC. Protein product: CASSGGQLYGYTF.

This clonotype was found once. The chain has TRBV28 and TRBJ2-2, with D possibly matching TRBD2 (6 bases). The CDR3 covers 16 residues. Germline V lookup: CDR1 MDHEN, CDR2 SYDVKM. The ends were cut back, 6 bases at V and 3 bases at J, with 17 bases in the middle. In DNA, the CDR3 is TGTGCCAGCAGGGGGGTCGGGGGAATTTACACCGGGGAGCTGTTTTTT. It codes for CASRGVGGIYTGELFF.

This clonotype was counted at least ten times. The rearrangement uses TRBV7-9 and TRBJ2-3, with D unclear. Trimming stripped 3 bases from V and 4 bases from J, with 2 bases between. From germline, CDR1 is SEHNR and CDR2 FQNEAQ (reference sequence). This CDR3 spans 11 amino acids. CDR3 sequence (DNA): TGTGCCAGCAGCTTCGCAGATACGCAGTATTTT. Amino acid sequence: CASSFADTQYF. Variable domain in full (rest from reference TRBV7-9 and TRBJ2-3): DTGVSQNPRHKITKRGQNVTFRCDPISEHNRLYWYRQTLGQGPEFLTYFQNEAQLEKSRLLSDRFSAERPKGSFSTLEIQRTEQGDSAMYLCASSFADTQYFGPGTRLTVL.

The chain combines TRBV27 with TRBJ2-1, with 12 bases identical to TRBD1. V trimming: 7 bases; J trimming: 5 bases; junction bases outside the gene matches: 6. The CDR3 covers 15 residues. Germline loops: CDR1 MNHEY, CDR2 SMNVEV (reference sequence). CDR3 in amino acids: CASTFGTGGHNEQFF. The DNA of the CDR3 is TGTGCCAGCACCTTCGGGACAGGGGGCCACAATGAGCAGTTCTTC.

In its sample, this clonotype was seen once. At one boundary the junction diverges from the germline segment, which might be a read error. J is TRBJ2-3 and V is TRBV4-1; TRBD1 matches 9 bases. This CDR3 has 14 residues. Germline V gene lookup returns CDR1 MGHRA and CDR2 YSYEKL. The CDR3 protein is CASSHYFRDRALDF. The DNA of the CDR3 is TGCGCCAGCAGCCATTACTTCCGGGACAGGGCATTGGATTTT.

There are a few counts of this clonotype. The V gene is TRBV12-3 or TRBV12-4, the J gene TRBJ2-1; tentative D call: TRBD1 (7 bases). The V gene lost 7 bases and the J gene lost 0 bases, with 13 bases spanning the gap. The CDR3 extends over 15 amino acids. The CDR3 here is CASTEGARSYNEQFF. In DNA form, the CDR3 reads TGTGCCAGCACGGAGGGGGCCCGCTCCTACAATGAGCAGTTCTTC.

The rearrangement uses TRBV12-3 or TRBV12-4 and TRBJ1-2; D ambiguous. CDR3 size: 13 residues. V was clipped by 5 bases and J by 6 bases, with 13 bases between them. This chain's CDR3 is CASSHLIGDGYTF. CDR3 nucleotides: TGTGCCAGCAGTCACCTCATCGGTGATGGCTACACCTTC.

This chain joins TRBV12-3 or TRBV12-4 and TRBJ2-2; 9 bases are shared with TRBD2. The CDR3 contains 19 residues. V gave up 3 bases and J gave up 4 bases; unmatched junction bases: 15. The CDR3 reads CASSFPLWGAGGRTGELFF. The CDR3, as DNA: TGTGCCAGCAGTTTTCCTCTCTGGGGAGCGGGAGGACGCACCGGGGAGCTGTTTTTT.

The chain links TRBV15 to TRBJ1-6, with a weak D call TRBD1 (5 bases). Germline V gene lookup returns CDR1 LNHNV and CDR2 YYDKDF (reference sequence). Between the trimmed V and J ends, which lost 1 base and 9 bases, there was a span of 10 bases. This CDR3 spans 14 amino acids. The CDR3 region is CATSRVGEVSPLHF. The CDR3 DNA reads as TGTGCCACCAGCAGAGTGGGGGAGGTTTCACCCCTCCACTTT.

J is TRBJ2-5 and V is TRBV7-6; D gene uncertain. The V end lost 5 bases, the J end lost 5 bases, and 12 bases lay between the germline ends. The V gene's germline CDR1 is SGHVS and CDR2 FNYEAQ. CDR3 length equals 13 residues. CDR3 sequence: CASSAVSFETQYF. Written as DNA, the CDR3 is TGTGCCAGCAGCGCCGTATCTTTTGAGACCCAGTACTTC.